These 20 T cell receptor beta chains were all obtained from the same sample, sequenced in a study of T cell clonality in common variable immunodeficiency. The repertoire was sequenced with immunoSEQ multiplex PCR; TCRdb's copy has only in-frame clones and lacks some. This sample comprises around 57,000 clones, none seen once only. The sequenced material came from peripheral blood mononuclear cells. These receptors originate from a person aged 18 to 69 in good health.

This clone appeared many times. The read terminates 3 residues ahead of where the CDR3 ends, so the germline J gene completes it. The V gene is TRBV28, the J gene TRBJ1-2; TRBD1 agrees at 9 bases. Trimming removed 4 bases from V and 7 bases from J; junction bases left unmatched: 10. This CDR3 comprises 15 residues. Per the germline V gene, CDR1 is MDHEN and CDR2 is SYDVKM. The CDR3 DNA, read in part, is TGTGCCAGCAGTTCGCAACAGGGGGCGCAGGGTGGC. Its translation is CASSSQQGAQGG. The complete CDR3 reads CASSSQQGAQGGYTF.

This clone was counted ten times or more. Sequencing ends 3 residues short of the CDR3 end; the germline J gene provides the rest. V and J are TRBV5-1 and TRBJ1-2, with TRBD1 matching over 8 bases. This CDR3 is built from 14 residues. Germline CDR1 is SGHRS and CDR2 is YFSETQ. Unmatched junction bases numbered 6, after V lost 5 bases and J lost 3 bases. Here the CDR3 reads CASSPGTGDYGYTF. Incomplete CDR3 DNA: TGCGCCAGCAGTCCCGGGACAGGCGACTATGGC.

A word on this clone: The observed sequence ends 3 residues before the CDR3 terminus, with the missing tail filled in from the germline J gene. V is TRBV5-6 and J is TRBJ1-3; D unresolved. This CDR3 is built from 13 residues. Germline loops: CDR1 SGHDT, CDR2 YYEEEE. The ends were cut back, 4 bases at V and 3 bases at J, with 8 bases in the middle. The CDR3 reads CASSIGFGNTIYF. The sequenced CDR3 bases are TGTGCCAGCAGCATAGGGTTTGGAAACACC.

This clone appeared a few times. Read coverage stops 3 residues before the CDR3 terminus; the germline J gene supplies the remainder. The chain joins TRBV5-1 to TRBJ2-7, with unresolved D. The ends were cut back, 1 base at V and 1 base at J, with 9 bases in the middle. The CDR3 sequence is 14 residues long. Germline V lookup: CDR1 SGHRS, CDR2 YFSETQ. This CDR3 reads CASSLQVESYEQYF. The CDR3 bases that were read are TGCGCCAGCAGCTTGCAGGTAGAGTCCTACGAG.

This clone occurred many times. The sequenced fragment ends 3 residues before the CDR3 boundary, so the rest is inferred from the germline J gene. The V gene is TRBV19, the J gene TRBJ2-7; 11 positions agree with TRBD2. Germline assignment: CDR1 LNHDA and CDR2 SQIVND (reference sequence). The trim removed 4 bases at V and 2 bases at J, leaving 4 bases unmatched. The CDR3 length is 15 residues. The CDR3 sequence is CASSSSGRATYEQYF. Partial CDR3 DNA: TGTGCCAGTAGTAGTAGCGGGAGGGCCACCTACGAG.

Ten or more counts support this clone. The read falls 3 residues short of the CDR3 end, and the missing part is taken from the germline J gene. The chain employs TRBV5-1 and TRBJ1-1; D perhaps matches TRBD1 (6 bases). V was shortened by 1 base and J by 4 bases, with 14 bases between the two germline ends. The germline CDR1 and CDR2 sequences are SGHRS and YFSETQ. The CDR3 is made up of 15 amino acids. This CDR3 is CASSLSGGQGTEAFF. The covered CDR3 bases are TGCGCCAGCAGCTTGTCGGGGGGGCAGGGCACTGAA. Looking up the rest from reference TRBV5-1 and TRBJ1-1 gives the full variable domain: KAGVTQTPRYLIKTRGQQVTLSCSPISGHRSVSWYQQTPGQGLQFLFEYFSETQRNKGNFPGRFSGRQFSNSRSEMNVSTLELGDSALYLCASSLSGGQGTEAFFGQGTRLTVV.

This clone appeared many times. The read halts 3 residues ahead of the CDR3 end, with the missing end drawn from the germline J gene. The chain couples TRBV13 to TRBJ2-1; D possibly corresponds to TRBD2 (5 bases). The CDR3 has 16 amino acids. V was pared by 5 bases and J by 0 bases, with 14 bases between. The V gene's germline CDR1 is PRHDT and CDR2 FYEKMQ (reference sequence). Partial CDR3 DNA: TGTGCCAGCAGCACCGATGAGGACTTCTCCTACAATGAG. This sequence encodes CASSTDEDFSYNE. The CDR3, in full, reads CASSTDEDFSYNEQFF.

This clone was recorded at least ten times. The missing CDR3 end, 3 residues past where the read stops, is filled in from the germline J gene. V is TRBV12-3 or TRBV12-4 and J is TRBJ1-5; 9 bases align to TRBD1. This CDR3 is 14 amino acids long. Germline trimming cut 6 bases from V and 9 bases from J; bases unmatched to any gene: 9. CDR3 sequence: CASRLGQGLTPQHF. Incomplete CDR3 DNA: TGTGCCAGCAGGCTGGGACAGGGCTTAACGCCC.

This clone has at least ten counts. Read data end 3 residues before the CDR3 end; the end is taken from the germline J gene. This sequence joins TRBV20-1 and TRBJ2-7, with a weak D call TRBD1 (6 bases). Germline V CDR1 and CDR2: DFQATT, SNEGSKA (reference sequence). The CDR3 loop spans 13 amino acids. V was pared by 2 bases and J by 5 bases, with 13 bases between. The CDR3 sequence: CSARSGHVDEQYF. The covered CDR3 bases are TGCAGTGCTAGATCGGGACATGTTGACGAG.

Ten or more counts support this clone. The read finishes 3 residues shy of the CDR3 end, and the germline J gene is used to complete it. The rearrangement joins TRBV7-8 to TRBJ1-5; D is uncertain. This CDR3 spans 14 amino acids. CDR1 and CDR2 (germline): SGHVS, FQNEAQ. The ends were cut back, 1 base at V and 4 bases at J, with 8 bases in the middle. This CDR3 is CASSLVSGNQPQHF. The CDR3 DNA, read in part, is TGTGCCAGCAGCTTAGTTTCGGGGAATCAGCCC.

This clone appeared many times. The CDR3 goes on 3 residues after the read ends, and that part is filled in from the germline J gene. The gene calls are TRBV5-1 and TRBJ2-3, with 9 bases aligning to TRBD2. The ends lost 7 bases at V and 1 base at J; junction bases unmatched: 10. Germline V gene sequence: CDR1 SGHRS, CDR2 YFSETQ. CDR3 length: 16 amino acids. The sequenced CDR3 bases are TGCGCCAGCTCAGCCCAAGCGGGAGGTCGCACAGATACG. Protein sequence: CASSAQAGGRTDT. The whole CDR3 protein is CASSAQAGGRTDTQYF. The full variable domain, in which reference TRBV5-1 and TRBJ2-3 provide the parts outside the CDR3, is KAGVTQTPRYLIKTRGQQVTLSCSPISGHRSVSWYQQTPGQGLQFLFEYFSETQRNKGNFPGRFSGRQFSNSRSEMNVSTLELGDSALYLCASSAQAGGRTDTQYFGPGTRLTVL.

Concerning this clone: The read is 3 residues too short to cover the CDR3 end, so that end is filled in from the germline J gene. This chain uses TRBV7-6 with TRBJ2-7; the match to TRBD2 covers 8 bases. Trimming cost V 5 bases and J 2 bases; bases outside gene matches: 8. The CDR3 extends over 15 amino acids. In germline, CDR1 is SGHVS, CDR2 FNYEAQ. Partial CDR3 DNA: TGTGCCAGCAGCCCCCAAACAGCGGGAGCCTACGAG. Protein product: CASSPQTAGAYE. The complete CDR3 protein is CASSPQTAGAYEQYF. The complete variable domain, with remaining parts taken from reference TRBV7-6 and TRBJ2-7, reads GAGVSQSPRYKVTKRGQDVALRCDPISGHVSLYWYRQALGQGPEFLTYFNYEAQQDKSGLPNDRFSAERPEGSISTLTIQRTEQRDSAMYRCASSPQTAGAYEQYFGPGTRLTVT.

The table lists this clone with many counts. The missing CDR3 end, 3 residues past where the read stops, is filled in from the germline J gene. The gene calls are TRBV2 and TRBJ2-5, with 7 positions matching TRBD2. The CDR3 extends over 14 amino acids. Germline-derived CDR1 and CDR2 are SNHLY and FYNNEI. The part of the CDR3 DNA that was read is TGTGCCAGCAGACCGGGACTAAAATCGGATACC. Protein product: CASRPGLKSDT. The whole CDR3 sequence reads CASRPGLKSDTQYF.

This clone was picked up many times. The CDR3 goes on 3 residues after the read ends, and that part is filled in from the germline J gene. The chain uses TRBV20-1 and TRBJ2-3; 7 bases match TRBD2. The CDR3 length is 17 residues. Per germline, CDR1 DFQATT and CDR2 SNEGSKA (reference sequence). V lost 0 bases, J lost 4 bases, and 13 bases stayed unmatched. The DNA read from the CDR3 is TGCAGTGCTAGAGATGGTTGGGGGGAGGGTAACCCAGATACG. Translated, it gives CSARDGWGEGNPDT. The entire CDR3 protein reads CSARDGWGEGNPDTQYF.

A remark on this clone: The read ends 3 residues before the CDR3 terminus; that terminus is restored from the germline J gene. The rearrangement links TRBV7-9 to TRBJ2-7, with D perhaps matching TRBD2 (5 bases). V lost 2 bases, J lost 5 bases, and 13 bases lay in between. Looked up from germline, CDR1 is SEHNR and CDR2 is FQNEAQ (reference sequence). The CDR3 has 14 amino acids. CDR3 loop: CASSLNSEGHEQYF. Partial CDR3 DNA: TGTGCCAGCAGCTTAAATTCTGAGGGCCACGAG.

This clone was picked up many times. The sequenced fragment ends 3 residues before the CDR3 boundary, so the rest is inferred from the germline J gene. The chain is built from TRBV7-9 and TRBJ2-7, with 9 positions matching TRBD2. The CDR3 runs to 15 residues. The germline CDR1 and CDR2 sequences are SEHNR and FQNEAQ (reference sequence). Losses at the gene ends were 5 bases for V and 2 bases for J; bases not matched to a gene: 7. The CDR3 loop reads CASSPRTSETYEQYF. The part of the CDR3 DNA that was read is TGTGCCAGCAGCCCCCGGACTAGCGAGACCTACGAG.

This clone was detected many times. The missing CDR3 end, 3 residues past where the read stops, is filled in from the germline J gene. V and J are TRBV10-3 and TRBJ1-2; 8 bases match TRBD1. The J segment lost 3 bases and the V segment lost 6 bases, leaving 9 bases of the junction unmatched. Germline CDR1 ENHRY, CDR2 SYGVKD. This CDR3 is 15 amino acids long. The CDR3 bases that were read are TGTGCCATCAGGCCGACAGGGGCGATTTACTATGGC. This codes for CAIRPTGAIYYG. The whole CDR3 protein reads CAIRPTGAIYYGYTF.

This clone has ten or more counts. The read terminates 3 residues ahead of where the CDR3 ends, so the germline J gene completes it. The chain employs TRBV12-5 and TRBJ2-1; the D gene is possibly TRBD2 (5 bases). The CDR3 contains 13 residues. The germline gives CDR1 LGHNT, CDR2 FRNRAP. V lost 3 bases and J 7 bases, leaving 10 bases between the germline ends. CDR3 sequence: CASGFVARNEQFF. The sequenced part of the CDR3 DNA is TGTGCTAGTGGTTTCGTAGCGCGGAATGAG.

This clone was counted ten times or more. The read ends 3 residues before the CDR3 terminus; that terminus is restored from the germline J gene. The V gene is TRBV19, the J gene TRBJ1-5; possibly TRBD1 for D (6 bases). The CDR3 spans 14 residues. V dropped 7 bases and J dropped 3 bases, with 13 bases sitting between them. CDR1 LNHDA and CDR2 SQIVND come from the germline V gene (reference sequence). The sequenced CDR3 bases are TGTGCCAGTAAATCAGGGGCCTTCAATCAGCCC. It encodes CASKSGAFNQP. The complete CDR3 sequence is CASKSGAFNQPQHF.

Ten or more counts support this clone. The CDR3 reads CASRGTGPGPQHF. The sequenced part of the CDR3 DNA is TGTGCCAGCCGCGGGACAGGACCGGGGCCC. V is TRBV6-2 or TRBV6-3 and J is TRBJ1-5, with TRBD1 matching 8 bases. The CDR3 is cut off 3 residues early in the read; its end comes from the germline J gene. Trimming removed 8 bases from V and 9 bases from J; junction bases left unmatched: 9. Germline-derived CDR1 and CDR2 are MNHEY and SVGEGT. This CDR3 has 13 amino acids.